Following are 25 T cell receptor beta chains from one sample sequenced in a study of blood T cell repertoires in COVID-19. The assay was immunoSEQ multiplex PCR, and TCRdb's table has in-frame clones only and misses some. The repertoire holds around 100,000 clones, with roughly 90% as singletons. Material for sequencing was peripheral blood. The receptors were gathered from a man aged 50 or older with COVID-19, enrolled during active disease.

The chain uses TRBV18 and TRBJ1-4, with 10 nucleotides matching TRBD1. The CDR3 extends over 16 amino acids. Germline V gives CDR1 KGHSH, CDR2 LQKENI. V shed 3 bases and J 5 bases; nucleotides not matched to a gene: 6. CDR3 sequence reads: CASSPTPGQGNEKLFF. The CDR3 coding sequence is TGTGCCAGCTCACCCACACCGGGACAGGGGAATGAAAAACTGTTTTTT.

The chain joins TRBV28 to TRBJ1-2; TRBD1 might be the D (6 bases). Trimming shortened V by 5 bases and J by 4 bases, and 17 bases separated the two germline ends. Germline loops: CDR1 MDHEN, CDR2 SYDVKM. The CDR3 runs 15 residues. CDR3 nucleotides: TGTGCCAGCAGTATAACTACAGGGACCCTCTATGGCTACACCTTC. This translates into CASSITTGTLYGYTF.

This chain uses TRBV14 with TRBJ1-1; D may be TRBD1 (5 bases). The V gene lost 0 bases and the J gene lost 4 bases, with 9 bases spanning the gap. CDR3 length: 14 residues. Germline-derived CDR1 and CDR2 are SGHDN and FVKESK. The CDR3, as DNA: TGTGCCAGCAGCCAAGATTGGGGCAGCACTGAAGCTTTCTTT. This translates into CASSQDWGSTEAFF.

CDR3: CASSSRGGRTPIYEQFF. In DNA, the CDR3 is TGTGCCAGCAGCTCTAGGGGGGGCCGAACACCAATATATGAGCAGTTCTTC. This sequence joins TRBV7-9 and TRBJ2-1, with D perhaps TRBD2 (7 bases). Trimming shortened V by 4 bases and J by 8 bases, and 24 bases separated the two germline ends. Germline V gives CDR1 SEHNR, CDR2 FQNEAQ (reference sequence). The length of the CDR3 is 17 residues.

CDR3: CASSKTQGAVAKNIQYF. As DNA, the CDR3 is TGTGCCAGCAGCAAAACACAGGGGGCGGTAGCCAAAAACATTCAGTACTTC. The chain uses TRBV11-2 and TRBJ2-4; TRBD1 matches at 9 bases. The CDR3 covers 17 residues. CDR1 is SGHAT, CDR2 FQNNGV, per germline. The V gene end was trimmed by 5 bases and the J gene end by 0 bases; junction bases not matched to a gene: 8. The full variable domain, its missing parts supplied by reference TRBV11-2 and TRBJ2-4, is EAGVAQSPRYKIIEKRQSVAFWCNPISGHATLYWYQQILGQGPKLLIQFQNNGVVDDSQLPKDRFSAERLKGVDSTLKIQPAKLEDSAVYLCASSKTQGAVAKNIQYFGAGTRLSVL.

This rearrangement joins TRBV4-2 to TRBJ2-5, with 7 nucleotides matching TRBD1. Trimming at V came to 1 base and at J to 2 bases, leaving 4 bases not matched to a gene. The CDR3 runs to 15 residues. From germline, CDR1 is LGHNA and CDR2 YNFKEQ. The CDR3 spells CASSQGQGDQETQYF. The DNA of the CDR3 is TGTGCCAGCAGCCAAGGACAGGGTGATCAAGAGACCCAGTACTTC.

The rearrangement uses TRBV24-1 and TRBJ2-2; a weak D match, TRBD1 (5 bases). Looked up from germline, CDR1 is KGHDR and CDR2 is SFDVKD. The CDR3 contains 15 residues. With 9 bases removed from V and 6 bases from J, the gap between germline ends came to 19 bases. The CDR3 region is CATSPRAALSGELFF. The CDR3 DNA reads TGTGCCACCTCCCCCAGGGCAGCACTTTCCGGGGAGCTGTTTTTT.

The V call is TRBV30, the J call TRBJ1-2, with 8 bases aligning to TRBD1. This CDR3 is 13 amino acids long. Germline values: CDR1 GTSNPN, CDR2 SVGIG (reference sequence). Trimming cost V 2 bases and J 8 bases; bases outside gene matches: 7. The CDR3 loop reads CAWSRDRPKGYTF. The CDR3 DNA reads TGTGCCTGGAGTAGGGACAGGCCAAAAGGCTACACCTTC.

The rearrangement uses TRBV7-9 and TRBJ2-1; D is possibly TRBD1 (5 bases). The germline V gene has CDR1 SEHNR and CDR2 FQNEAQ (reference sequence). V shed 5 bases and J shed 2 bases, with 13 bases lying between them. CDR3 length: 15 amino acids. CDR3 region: CASSPPGYAYNEQFF. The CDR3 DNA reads TGTGCCAGCAGCCCTCCAGGGTATGCCTACAATGAGCAGTTCTTC.

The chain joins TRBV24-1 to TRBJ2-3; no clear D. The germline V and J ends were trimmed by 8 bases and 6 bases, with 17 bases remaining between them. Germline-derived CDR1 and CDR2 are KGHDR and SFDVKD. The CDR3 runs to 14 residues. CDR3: CATKDKSIRDTQYF. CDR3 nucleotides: TGTGCCACCAAAGACAAGAGTATTCGGGATACGCAGTATTTT.

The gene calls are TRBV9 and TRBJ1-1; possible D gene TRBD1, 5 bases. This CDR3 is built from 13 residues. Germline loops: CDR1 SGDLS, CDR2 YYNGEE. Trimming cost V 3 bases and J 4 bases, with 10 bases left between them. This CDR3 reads CASSGGIGTEAFF. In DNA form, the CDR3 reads TGTGCCAGCAGCGGGGGCATCGGCACTGAAGCTTTCTTT.

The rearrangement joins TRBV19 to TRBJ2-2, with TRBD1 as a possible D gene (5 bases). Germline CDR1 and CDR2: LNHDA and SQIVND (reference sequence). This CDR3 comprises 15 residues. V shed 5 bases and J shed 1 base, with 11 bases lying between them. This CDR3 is CASSLNRLNTGELFF. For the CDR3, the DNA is TGTGCCAGTAGTCTTAACAGGTTGAACACCGGGGAGCTGTTTTTT.

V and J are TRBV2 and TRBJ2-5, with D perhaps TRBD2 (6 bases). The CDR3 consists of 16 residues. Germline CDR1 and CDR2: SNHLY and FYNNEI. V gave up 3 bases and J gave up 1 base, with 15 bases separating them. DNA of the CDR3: TGTGCCAGCAGTGAGAATTTGTGGGGACTCCAAGAGACCCAGTACTTC. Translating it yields CASSENLWGLQETQYF.

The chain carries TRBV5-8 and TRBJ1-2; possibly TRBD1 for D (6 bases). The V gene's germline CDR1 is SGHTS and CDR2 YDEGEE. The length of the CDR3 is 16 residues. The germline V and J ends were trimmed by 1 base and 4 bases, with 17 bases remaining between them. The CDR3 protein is CASSLTRYGTPYGYTF. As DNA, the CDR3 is TGTGCCAGCAGCTTGACCCGCTACGGGACACCCTATGGCTACACCTTC.

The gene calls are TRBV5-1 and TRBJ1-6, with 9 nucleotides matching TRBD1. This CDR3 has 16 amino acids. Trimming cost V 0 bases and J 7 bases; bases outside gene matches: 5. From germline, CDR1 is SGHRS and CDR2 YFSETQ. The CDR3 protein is CASSLGGTGRNSPLHF. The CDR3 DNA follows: TGCGCCAGCAGCTTGGGAGGGACAGGGCGCAATTCACCCCTCCACTTT.

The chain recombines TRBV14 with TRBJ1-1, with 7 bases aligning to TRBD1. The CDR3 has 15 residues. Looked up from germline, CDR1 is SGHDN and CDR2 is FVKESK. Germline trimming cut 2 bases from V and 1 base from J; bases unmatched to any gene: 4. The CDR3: CASSQLPGGNTEAFF. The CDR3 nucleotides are TGTGCCAGCAGCCAACTCCCAGGGGGGAACACTGAAGCTTTCTTT.

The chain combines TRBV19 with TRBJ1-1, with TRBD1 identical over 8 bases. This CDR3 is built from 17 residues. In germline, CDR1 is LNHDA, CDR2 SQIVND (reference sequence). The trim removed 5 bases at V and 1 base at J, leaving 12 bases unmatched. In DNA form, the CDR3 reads TGTGCCAGTAGTTTAACCCTCCGACAGGGGCGGAACACTGAAGCTTTCTTT. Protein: CASSLTLRQGRNTEAFF.

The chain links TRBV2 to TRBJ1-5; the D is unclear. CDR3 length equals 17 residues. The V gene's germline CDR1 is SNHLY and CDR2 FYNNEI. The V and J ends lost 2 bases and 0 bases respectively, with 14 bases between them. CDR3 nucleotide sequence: TGTGCCAGCAGTGAACCCGGGGAGGACTATAGCAATCAGCCCCAGCATTTT. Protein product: CASSEPGEDYSNQPQHF.

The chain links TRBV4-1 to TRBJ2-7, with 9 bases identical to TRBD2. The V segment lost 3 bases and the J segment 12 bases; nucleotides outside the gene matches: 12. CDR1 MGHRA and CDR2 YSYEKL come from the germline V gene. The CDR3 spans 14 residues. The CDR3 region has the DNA TGCGCCAGCAGCCACGAATACTCCGCGGGGGGGCTGTACTTC. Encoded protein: CASSHEYSAGGLYF.

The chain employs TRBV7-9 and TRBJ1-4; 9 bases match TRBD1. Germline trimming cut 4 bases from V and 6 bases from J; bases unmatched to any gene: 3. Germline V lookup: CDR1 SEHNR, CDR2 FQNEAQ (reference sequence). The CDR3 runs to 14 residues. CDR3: CASSSGTGHEKLFF. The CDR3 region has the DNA TGTGCCAGCAGCTCCGGGACAGGGCATGAAAAACTGTTTTTT.

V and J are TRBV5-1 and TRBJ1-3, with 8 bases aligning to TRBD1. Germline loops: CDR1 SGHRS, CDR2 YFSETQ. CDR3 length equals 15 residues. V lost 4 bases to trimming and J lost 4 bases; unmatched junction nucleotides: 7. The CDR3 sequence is CASSPGQGRGNTIYF. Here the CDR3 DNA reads TGCGCCAGCAGCCCAGGACAGGGCCGCGGAAACACCATATATTTT.

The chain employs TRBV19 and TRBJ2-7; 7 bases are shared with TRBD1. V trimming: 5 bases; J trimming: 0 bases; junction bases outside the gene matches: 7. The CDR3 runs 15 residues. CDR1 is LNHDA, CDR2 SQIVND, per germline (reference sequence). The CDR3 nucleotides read TGTGCCAGTAGTCCACGGGGACAGCGCTCCTACGAGCAGTACTTC. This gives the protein CASSPRGQRSYEQYF.

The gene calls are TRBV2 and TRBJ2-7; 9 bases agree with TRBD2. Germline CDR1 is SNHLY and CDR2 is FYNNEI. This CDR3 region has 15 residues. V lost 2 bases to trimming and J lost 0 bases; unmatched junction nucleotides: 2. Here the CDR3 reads CASSELAGDSYEQYF. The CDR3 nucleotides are TGTGCCAGCAGTGAATTAGCGGGGGACTCCTACGAGCAGTACTTC.

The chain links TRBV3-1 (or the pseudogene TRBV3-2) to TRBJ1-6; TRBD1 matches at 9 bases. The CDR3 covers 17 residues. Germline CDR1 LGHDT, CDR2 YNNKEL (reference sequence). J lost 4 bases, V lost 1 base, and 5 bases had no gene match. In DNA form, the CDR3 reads TGTGCCAGCAGCCAAGGGGGACAGGGAGTTTATAATTCACCCCTCCACTTT. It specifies CASSQGGQGVYNSPLHF.

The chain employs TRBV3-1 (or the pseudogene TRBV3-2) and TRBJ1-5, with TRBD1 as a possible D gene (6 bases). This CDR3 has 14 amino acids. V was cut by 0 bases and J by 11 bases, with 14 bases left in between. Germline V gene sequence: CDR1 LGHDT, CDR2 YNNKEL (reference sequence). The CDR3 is CASSQDIQGLSQHF. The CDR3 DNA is TGTGCCAGCAGCCAAGATATACAGGGATTATCCCAGCATTTT.